These 27 T cell receptor beta chains came from one sample sequenced in a study of blood T cell repertoires in COVID-19. TCRdb's table, derived via immunoSEQ multiplex PCR, lists solely in-frame clones and lacks some. Found here are around 70,000 clones, 87% of them singletons; the top ten hold roughly 28%. Specimen: peripheral blood. The source is a woman older than 75 with active or convalescent COVID-19.

This chain uses TRBV7-8 with TRBJ2-7; 7 bases are a match to TRBD2. V was pared by 5 bases and J by 0 bases, with 10 bases of the junction left unmatched. CDR3 length: 16 amino acids. The germline gives CDR1 SGHVS, CDR2 FQNEAQ. The CDR3 loop reads CASSPSRLAGSYEQYF. CDR3 DNA: TGTGCCAGCAGCCCCAGCCGACTAGCTGGCTCCTACGAGCAGTACTTC.

The chain couples TRBV19 to TRBJ1-2; 8 bases map to TRBD1. CDR1 and CDR2 from the germline V gene are LNHDA and SQIVND (reference sequence). V shed 4 bases and J 3 bases; nucleotides not matched to a gene: 4. This CDR3 is built from 14 residues. CDR3 amino acids: CASSSVQGDYGYTF. The CDR3 DNA reads as TGTGCCAGTAGTAGCGTACAGGGGGACTATGGCTACACCTTC. Looking up the rest from reference TRBV19 and TRBJ1-2 gives the full variable domain: DGGITQSPKYLFRKEGQNVTLSCEQNLNHDAMYWYRQDPGQGLRLIYYSQIVNDFQKGDIAEGYSVSREKKESFPLTVTSAQKNPTAFYLCASSSVQGDYGYTFGSGTRLTVV.

V is TRBV21-1 and J is TRBJ2-1; the table gives TRBD2 as D, unverified against the DNA. TRBV21-1 is marked as a pseudogene. The CDR3 is made up of 15 amino acids. The CDR3 sequence is CASSKDGSSYNEQFF. As DNA, the CDR3 is TGTGCCAGCAGCAAAGATGGGAGCTCCTACAATGAGCAGTTCTTC.

This rearrangement joins TRBV19 to TRBJ2-2, with TRBD2 matching 7 bases. V shed 5 bases and J 0 bases; nucleotides not matched to a gene: 6. The CDR3 runs 16 residues. Germline-derived CDR1 and CDR2 are LNHDA and SQIVND (reference sequence). The CDR3 protein is CASSSPAGTNTGELFF. CDR3 sequence (DNA): TGTGCCAGTAGTTCCCCAGCGGGGACGAACACCGGGGAGCTGTTTTTT.

V is TRBV30 and J is TRBJ1-2; 10 bases are a match to TRBD1. Germline-derived CDR1 and CDR2 are GTSNPN and SVGIG (reference sequence). With V trimmed by 2 bases and J by 8 bases, 5 bases remained unmatched. The CDR3 runs 13 residues. The CDR3 DNA follows: TGTGCCTGGAGTTTAGGACAGGGGGGAGGCTACACCTTC. Its translation is CAWSLGQGGGYTF.

As to this clone: Sequence at one end of the junction differs from germline and may be a read error. V usage is TRBV7-2 and J usage is TRBJ1-2; 9 bases map to TRBD1. CDR1 and CDR2 from the germline V gene are SGHTA and FQGNSA. The CDR3 has 12 residues. CDR3 region: CASRWTGEAPHF. DNA of the CDR3: TGTGCCAGCAGATGGACAGGGGAGGCTCCCCACTTC.

The J gene is TRBJ1-2, the V gene TRBV30; no clear D. Trimming stripped 4 bases from V and 6 bases from J, with 15 bases between. Germline V gene sequence: CDR1 GTSNPN, CDR2 SVGIG (reference sequence). CDR3 length: 13 amino acids. CDR3 DNA: TGTGCCTGGACTACGACAAATTCGGATGGCTACACCTTC. It is translated as CAWTTTNSDGYTF. The full variable domain, in which reference TRBV30 and TRBJ1-2 provide the parts outside the CDR3, is SQTIHQWPATLVQPVGSPLSLECTVEGTSNPNLYWYRQAAGRGLQLLFYSVGIGQISSEVPQNLSASRPQDRQFILSSKKLLLSDSGFYLCAWTTTNSDGYTFGSGTRLTVV.

J is TRBJ2-2 and V is TRBV2, with no clear D. CDR1 is SNHLY and CDR2 is FYNNEI in the germline V gene. V shed 4 bases and J shed 8 bases, with 14 bases lying between them. The CDR3 is made up of 14 amino acids. CDR3 DNA: TGTGCCAGCAGTGTGGAGCACCGAAAAGGGGAGCTGTTTTTT. This gives the protein CASSVEHRKGELFF.

V gene TRBV6-2 or TRBV6-3 combines with J gene TRBJ2-3; 8 positions agree with TRBD2. CDR3 length equals 16 residues. Unmatched junction bases numbered 9, after V lost 5 bases and J lost 2 bases. Germline loops: CDR1 MNHEY, CDR2 SVGEGT. CDR3 coding DNA: TGTGCCAGCAGTCCGGGATCGGGGGGGGTCACAGATACGCAGTATTTT. It specifies CASSPGSGGVTDTQYF.

This CDR3 reads CASSLYIPLYGYTF. The DNA for the CDR3 is TGTGCCAGCAGCCTGTATATCCCACTCTATGGCTACACCTTC. The chain couples TRBV7-2 to TRBJ1-2, with D hard to call. Germline values: CDR1 SGHTA, CDR2 FQGNSA. The V end lost 5 bases, the J end lost 4 bases, and 14 bases lay between the germline ends. CDR3 length: 14 residues.

The sample holds a few counts of this clone. This chain links TRBV3-1 (or the pseudogene TRBV3-2) with TRBJ2-7; a weak D match, TRBD2 (7 bases). With 4 bases removed from V and 5 bases from J, the gap between germline ends came to 12 bases. The CDR3 contains 13 residues. Germline CDR1 is LGHDT and CDR2 is YNNKEL (reference sequence). The CDR3 nucleotides read TGTGCCAGCAGCCCCGGGGGGCAGAACGAGCAGTACTTC. It is translated as CASSPGGQNEQYF.

The genes are TRBV11-2 and TRBJ2-3; no definite D call. The CDR3 totals 13 residues. Trimming pared 1 base from V and 6 bases from J, leaving 8 bases between. Germline loops: CDR1 SGHAT, CDR2 FQNNGV. In DNA form, the CDR3 reads TGTGCCAGCAGCTTAGCGGGTACGGATACGCAGTATTTT. Its translation: CASSLAGTDTQYF.

The J gene is TRBJ1-4, the V gene TRBV29-1; TRBD1 might be the D (6 bases). This CDR3 region has 14 residues. V lost 5 bases and J lost 4, with 14 bases in between. Germline-derived CDR1 and CDR2 are SQVTM and ANQGSEA. The DNA of the CDR3 is TGCAGCGTTAAGGGAGACAGGAGTAATGAAAAACTGTTTTTT. Translated: CSVKGDRSNEKLFF.

The V call is TRBV7-2, the J call TRBJ1-6; D is perhaps TRBD1 (5 bases). This CDR3 is 15 amino acids long. V lost 6 bases and J lost 1, with 10 bases in between. Germline V gene lookup returns CDR1 SGHTA and CDR2 FQGNSA. The CDR3 protein is CASSYRQSYNSPLHF. CDR3 DNA: TGTGCCAGCAGTTATAGACAGTCCTATAATTCACCCCTCCACTTT.

The sample holds one count of this clone. This chain uses TRBV28 with TRBJ1-1; D is unclear. The CDR3 loop spans 13 amino acids. The germline V and J ends were trimmed by 1 base and 5 bases, with 8 bases remaining between them. Germline V CDR1 and CDR2: MDHEN, SYDVKM. Here the CDR3 reads CASSLSTGTEAFF. In DNA form, the CDR3 reads TGTGCCAGCAGTTTATCTACCGGGACTGAAGCTTTCTTT.

V gene TRBV10-3 combines with J gene TRBJ2-2, with D possibly being TRBD1 (6 bases). Germline V CDR1 and CDR2: ENHRY, SYGVKD. V was cut by 6 bases and J by 2 bases, with 10 bases left in between. This CDR3 has 14 amino acids. CDR3 in DNA: TGTGCCATCAGCGGACAGATTAACACCGGGGAGCTGTTTTTT. Residues: CAISGQINTGELFF.

This clone was found once. J is TRBJ1-6 and V is TRBV7-9, with D perhaps TRBD1 (6 bases). V was trimmed by 5 bases and J by 7 bases, leaving 12 bases between them. Germline V CDR1 and CDR2: SEHNR, FQNEAQ (reference sequence). The CDR3 contains 14 residues. CDR3 protein: CASSRGAKNSPLHF. In DNA, the CDR3 is TGTGCCAGCAGCCGGGGGGCGAAGAATTCACCCCTCCACTTT.

V and J are TRBV6-4 and TRBJ1-5; D gene ambiguous. Germline assignment: CDR1 MRHNA and CDR2 SNTAGT. This CDR3 comprises 11 residues. Trimming took 5 bases from V and 9 from J, leaving 8 bases between them. The CDR3 nucleotides are TGTGCCAGCAGTCCTCCCCCGCCCCAGCATTTT. It encodes CASSPPPPQHF.

V usage is TRBV12-3 or TRBV12-4 and J usage is TRBJ2-3, with D maybe TRBD2 (6 bases). CDR3 length: 12 residues. Trimming took 3 bases from V and 10 from J, leaving 11 bases between them. The chain's CDR3 is CASSLPGTSQYF. CDR3 in DNA: TGTGCCAGCAGTTTGCCGGGGACTTCGCAGTATTTT.

V gene TRBV3-1 (or the pseudogene TRBV3-2) combines with J gene TRBJ2-1; the match to TRBD1 covers 8 bases. V lost 7 bases and J lost 9; bases outside the gene matches: 14. CDR1 is LGHDT and CDR2 is YNNKEL in the germline V gene (reference sequence). This CDR3 is built from 15 residues. The CDR3 spells CASTEVWQGASEQFF. Written as DNA, the CDR3 is TGTGCCAGCACCGAGGTTTGGCAGGGGGCGAGTGAGCAGTTCTTC.

This chain links TRBV28 with TRBJ1-2; maybe TRBD1 (5 bases). CDR3 length: 15 residues. CDR1 is MDHEN and CDR2 is SYDVKM in the germline V gene. Trimming cost V 7 bases and J 3 bases, with 18 bases left between them. The CDR3 DNA reads as TGTGCCAGCACCGGGGGGTCCGCAGGCTACTATGGCTACACCTTC. Translated: CASTGGSAGYYGYTF.

This chain uses TRBV29-1 with TRBJ1-2; tentatively, D is TRBD1 (5 bases). The CDR3 is 11 residues long. CDR1 is SQVTM, CDR2 ANQGSEA, per germline. V lost 7 bases, J lost 6 bases, and 12 bases lay in between. In DNA, the CDR3 is TGCAGCGGGGGGGAGGAGAATGGCTACACCTTC. It specifies CSGGEENGYTF.

The chain carries TRBV19 and TRBJ1-4; D perhaps matches TRBD1 (6 bases). Between the trimmed V and J ends, which lost 6 bases and 8 bases, there was a span of 13 bases. Germline V gene sequence: CDR1 LNHDA, CDR2 SQIVND (reference sequence). The CDR3 is 13 amino acids. The CDR3: CASSAGVQEKLFF. For the CDR3, the DNA is TGTGCCAGTAGCGCAGGGGTACAGGAAAAACTGTTTTTT.

The chain joins TRBV19 to TRBJ1-1; D is unresolved. CDR1 and CDR2 from the germline V gene are LNHDA and SQIVND (reference sequence). CDR3 size: 13 residues. The V end was cut by 3 bases, the J end by 2 bases, with 7 bases between. The CDR3 protein is CASSMGSNTEAFF. The CDR3 region has the DNA TGTGCCAGTAGTATGGGCAGCAACACTGAAGCTTTCTTT.

This chain connects TRBV6-2 or TRBV6-3 to TRBJ2-5, with TRBD2 matching 9 bases. Trimming cost V 2 bases and J 4 bases; bases outside gene matches: 8. The CDR3 consists of 16 residues. Germline V lookup: CDR1 MNHEY, CDR2 SVGEGT. CDR3 protein: CASSYLRGGAGETQYF. The CDR3 nucleotides read TGTGCCAGCAGTTACCTTCGCGGGGGGGCCGGAGAGACCCAGTACTTC.

This chain connects TRBV7-2 to TRBJ1-5; D gene ambiguous. The V gene lost 3 bases and the J gene lost 6 bases, with 9 bases spanning the gap. The CDR3 covers 13 residues. Germline V lookup: CDR1 SGHTA, CDR2 FQGNSA. The CDR3 loop reads CASSFGERQPQHF. CDR3 DNA: TGTGCCAGCAGCTTCGGGGAACGTCAGCCCCAGCATTTT.

This chain uses TRBV25-1 with TRBJ1-2; possibly TRBD1 for D (6 bases). The CDR3 is made up of 11 amino acids. Germline V lookup: CDR1 MGHDK, CDR2 SYGVNS. V gave up 3 bases and J gave up 8 bases, with 7 bases separating them. CDR3 nucleotide sequence: TGTGCCAGCAGTGACAGGGGCGGCTACACCTTC. Translating it yields CASSDRGGYTF.